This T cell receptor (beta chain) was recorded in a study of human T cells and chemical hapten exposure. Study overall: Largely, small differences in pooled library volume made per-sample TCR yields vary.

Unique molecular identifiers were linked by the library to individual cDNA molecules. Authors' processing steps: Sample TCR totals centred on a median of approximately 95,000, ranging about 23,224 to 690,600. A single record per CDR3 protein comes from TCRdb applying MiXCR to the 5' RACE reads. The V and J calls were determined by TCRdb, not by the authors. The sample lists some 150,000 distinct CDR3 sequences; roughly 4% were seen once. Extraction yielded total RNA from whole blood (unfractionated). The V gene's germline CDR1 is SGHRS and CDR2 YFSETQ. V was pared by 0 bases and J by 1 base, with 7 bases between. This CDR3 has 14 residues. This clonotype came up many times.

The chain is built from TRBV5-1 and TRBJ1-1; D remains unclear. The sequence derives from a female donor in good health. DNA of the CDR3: TGCGCCAGCAGCTTGGAACCTAGGAACACTGAAGCTTTCTTT. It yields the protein CASSLEPRNTEAFF.